Reported below is one T cell receptor (beta chain). Antigen: not known. Vbeta (60) and Jbeta (13) primers were used in the PCR. Clones were read by immunoSEQ multiplex PCR, and TCRdb kept only the in-frame ones, dropping some. This repertoire includes some 130,000 clones. This record belongs to a study of cytomegalovirus exposure and HLA in healthy donors. About the research overall: An analysis done earlier identified almost 120 million unique TCR beta sequences from about 179 million T cells. Overall study findings and caveats: Later analysis identified a missense DCLRE1C variant that was linked to TCR beta V- and J-gene trimming. A later examination showed that TCR association rates differed by HLA locus, with DRB1 most and HLA-C fewest.

Sequencing input: PBMCs. The sequence was obtained from a woman in her forties in good health and CMV-seropositive.

Here the CDR3 DNA reads TGTGCCAGTAGTCCTCAGGGCCAGGGAGGGACTGAAGCTTTCTTT. This codes for CASSPQGQGGTEAFF. V and J are TRBV19 and TRBJ1-1, with D possibly matching TRBD1 (5 bases). Germline V CDR1 and CDR2: LNHDA, SQIVND (reference sequence). Trimming removed 5 bases from V and 5 bases from J, with 18 bases in between. This CDR3 contains 15 residues.